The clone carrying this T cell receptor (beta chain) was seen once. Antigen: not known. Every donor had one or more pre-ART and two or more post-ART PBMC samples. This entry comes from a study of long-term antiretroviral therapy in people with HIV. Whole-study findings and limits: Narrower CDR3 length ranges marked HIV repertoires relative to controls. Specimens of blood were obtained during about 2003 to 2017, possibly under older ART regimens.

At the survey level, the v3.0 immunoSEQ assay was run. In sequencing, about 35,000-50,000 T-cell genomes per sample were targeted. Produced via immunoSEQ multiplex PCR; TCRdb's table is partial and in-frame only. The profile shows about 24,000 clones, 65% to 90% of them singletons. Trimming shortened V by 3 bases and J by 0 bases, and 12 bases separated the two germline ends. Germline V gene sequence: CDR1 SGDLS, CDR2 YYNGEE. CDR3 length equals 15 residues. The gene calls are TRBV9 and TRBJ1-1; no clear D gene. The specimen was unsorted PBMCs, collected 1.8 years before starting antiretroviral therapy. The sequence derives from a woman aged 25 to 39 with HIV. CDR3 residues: CASSDATEMNTEAFF. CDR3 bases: TGTGCCAGCAGCGACGCGACGGAAATGAACACTGAAGCTTTCTTT.